This paragraph covers one T cell receptor beta chain sequence. As processed by the authors: Reference gene primer amplification gave estimated nucleated cell counts. Generated by immunoSEQ multiplex PCR, the TCRdb table keeps only in-frame clones and is missing some. That table is the source of V, J and clone size, and D and trimming were worked out from the DNA. The sample has approximately 220,000 clones, approximately 78% seen once. The data originate from a study of blood T cell repertoires in COVID-19. Study as a whole: Acute and convalescent COVID-19 specimens originated in the United States, Italy and Spain. PBMCs, B-cell-depleted T cells, or T cells were the source of the cDNA or gDNA that made up the material.

The germline V and J ends were trimmed by 3 bases and 6 bases, with 12 bases remaining between them. This CDR3 has 14 amino acids. Germline CDR1 is SGHNT and CDR2 is YYREEE (reference sequence). The chain uses TRBV5-4 and TRBJ1-4; possibly TRBD1 for D (5 bases). The source of this sequence is a woman older than 75 with acute or convalescent COVID-19. The sequencing input was peripheral blood. The CDR3 protein is CASSSGRGDEKLFF. The CDR3, as DNA: TGTGCCAGCAGCTCGGGGAGGGGCGATGAAAAACTGTTTTTT.